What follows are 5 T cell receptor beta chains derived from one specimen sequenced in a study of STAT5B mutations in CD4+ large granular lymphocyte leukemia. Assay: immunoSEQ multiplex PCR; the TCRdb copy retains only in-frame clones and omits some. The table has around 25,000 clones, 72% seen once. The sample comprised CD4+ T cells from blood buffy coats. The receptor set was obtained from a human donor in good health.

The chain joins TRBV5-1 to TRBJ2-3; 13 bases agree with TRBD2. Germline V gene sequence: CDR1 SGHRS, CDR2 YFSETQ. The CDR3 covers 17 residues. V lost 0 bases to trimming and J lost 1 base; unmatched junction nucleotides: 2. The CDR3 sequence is CASSLEGTSGGTDTQYF. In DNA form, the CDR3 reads TGCGCCAGCAGCTTGGAGGGGACTAGCGGGGGCACAGATACGCAGTATTTT.

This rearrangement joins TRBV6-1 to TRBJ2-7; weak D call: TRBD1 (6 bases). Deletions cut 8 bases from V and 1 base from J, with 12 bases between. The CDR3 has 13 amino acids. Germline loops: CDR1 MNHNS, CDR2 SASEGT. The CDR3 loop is CASLGTFSYEQYF. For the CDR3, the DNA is TGTGCCAGCCTCGGGACATTTTCCTACGAGCAGTACTTC.

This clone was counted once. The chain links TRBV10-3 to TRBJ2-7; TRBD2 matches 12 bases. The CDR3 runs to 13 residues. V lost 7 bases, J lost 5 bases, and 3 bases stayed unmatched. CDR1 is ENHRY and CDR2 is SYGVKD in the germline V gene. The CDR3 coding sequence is TGTGCCATCAAACTAGCGGGGGGAAACGAGCAGTACTTC. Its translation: CAIKLAGGNEQYF.

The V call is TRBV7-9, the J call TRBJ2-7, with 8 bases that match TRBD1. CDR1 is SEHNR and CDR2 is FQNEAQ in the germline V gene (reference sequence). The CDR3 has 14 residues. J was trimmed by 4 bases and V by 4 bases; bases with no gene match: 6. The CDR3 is CASSSPGGRYEQYF. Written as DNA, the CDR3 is TGTGCCAGCAGCTCTCCAGGGGGCAGATACGAGCAGTACTTC.

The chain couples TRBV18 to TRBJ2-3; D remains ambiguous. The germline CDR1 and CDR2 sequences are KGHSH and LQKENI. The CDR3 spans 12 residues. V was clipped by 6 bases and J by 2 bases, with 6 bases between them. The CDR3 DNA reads TGTGCCAGCTCCCCCAACACAGATACGCAGTATTTT. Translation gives CASSPNTDTQYF.